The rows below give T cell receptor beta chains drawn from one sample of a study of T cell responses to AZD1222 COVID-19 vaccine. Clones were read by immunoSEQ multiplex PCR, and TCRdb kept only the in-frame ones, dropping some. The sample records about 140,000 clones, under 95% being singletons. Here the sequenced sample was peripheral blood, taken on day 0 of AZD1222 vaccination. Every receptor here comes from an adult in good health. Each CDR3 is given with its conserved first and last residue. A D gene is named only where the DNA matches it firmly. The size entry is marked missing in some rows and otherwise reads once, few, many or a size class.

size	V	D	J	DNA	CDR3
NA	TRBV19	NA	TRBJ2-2	TGTGCCAGTAGTATGTCAGCAGCCCGGGGTGGCGGGGAGCTGTTTTTT	CASSMSAARGGGELFF
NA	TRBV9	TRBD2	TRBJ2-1	TGTGCCAGCAGCGTAGAGTTTCTAGCGGGAGGGGAGGAGCAGTTCTTC	CASSVEFLAGGEEQFF
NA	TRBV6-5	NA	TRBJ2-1	TGTGCCAGCAGCCTAACAGGGAGTCTTGGTGAGCAGTTCTTC	CASSLTGSLGEQFF
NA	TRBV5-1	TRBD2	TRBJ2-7	TGCGCCAGCAGCTTCGGACTAGCGGGAATCTACGAGCAGTACTTC	CASSFGLAGIYEQYF
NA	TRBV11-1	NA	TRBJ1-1	TGTGCCAGCAGCCCCCTGGAGGACACTGAAGCTTTCTTT	CASSPLEDTEAFF
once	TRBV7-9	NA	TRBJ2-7	TGTGCCAGCAGCTCTACCTACGAGCAGTACTTC	CASSSTYEQYF
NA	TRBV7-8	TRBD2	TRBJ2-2	TGTGCCAGCAGCTCGACTAGCGGGAGGAAGGCCGGGGAGCTGTTTTTT	CASSSTSGRKAGELFF
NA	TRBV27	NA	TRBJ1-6	TGTGCCAGCAGTATTGATAGGACGCAGGTGACACCCCTCCACTTT	CASSIDRTQVTPLHF
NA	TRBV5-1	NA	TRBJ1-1	TGCGCCAGCAGCTTGGGGCCTGTAGGGTACACTGAAGCTTTCTTT	CASSLGPVGYTEAFF
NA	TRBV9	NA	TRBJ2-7	TGTGCCAGCAGCGACAGCCTCTACGAGCAGTACTTC	CASSDSLYEQYF
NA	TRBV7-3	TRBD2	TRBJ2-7	TGTGCCAGCAGCATTCGGAGCGGGAGCTCCTACGAGCAGTACTTC	CASSIRSGSSYEQYF
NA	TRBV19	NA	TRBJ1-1	TGTGCCAGTAGACCAGTTTACCGGACCATCAATACGAACACTGAAGCTTTCTTT	CASRPVYRTINTNTEAFF
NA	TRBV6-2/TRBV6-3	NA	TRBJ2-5	TGTGCCAGCAGCCCAATGGAGACCCAGTACTTC	CASSPMETQYF
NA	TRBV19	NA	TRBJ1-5	TGTGCCAGTAGTCGCACCGGGACACAGGATCAGCCCCAGCATTTT	CASSRTGTQDQPQHF
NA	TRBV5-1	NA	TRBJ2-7	TGCGCCAGCAGCTTGGGACAGAGCTCCTACGAGCAGTACTTC	CASSLGQSSYEQYF
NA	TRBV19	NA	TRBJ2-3	TGTGCCAGTAGGCCCATCGGGGGACTCACAGATACGCAGTATTTT	CASRPIGGLTDTQYF
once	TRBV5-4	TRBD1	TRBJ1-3	TGTGCCAGCAGCGCGCCGGGACAGGGACGTGGGCCAGGAAACACCATATATTTT	CASSAPGQGRGPGNTIYF
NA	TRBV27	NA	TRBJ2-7	TGTGCCAGCAGTTTAGGGCCCGGGGGCGAGCAGTACTTC	CASSLGPGGEQYF
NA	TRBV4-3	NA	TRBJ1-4	TGCGCCAGCAGCCTCGGACCGAATGAAAAACTGTTTTTT	CASSLGPNEKLFF
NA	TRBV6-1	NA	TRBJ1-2	TGTGCCAGCAGTGAAGCAGGGTACGGCTACACCTTC	CASSEAGYGYTF
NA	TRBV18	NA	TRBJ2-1	TGTGCCAGCTCACCACTGACCTCAAGCCAGGGCGAGCAGTTCTTC	CASSPLTSSQGEQFF
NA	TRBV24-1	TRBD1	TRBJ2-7	TGTGCCACCAGTGACCCGGGACAGGGAGACGAGCAGTACTTC	CATSDPGQGDEQYF
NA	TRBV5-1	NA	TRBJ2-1	TGCGCCAGCCATTTCACAGGGACCAATGAGCAGTTCTTC	CASHFTGTNEQFF
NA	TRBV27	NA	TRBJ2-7	TGTGCCAGCAGTGACCGGGTGGGCGGCGAGCAGTACTTC	CASSDRVGGEQYF
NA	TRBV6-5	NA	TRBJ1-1	TGTGCCAGCAGTAAGGGACAACCCAGAAACACTGAAGCTTTCTTT	CASSKGQPRNTEAFF
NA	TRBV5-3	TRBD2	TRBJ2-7	TGTGCCAGAAGCCCGACTAGCGGGAGGCCACCCTACGAGCAGTACTTC	CARSPTSGRPPYEQYF
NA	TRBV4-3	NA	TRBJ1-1	TGCGCCAGCAGCCAAGATCAACGGGGGGCGAACACTGAAGCTTTCTTT	CASSQDQRGANTEAFF
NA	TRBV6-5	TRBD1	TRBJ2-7	TGTGCCAGCAGTTACCTGCGGACAGGTCTTCCCTACGAGCAGTACTTC	CASSYLRTGLPYEQYF
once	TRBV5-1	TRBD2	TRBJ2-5	TGCGCCAGCAGCTCCCGGGGGGGTGCGGTAGAGACCCAGTACTTC	CASSSRGGAVETQYF
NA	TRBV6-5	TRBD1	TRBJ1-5	TGTGCCAGCAGAAACGACAGGGGCGGCAATCAGCCCCAGCATTTT	CASRNDRGGNQPQHF
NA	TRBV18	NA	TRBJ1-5	TGTGCCAGCTCCCACACAGGGACGGGGACTTCTGAGCCCCAGCATTTT	CASSHTGTGTSEPQHF
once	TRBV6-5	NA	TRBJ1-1	TGTGCCAGCAGTCCCCGAGGGGGAGTCACTGAAGCTTTCTTT	CASSPRGGVTEAFF
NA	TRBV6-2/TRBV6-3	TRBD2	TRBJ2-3	TGTGCCAGCAGTTACACAAAACTAGCGGGGGGCGACACAGATACGCAGTATTTT	CASSYTKLAGGDTDTQYF
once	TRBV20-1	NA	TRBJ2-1	TGCAGTGCTAGAGGGGGGATCTCTCAGTTCTTC	CSARGGISQFF
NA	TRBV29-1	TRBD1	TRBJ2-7	TGCAGCGGTGTCGGACAGGGACCCGGGGGCGAGCAGTACTTC	CSGVGQGPGGEQYF
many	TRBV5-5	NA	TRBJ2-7	TGTGCCAGCAGCCCCGAAGACGGGGAGCAGTACTTC	CASSPEDGEQYF
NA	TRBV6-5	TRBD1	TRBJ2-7	TGTGCCAGCAGTCGGGACAGCCTGGCCTACGAGCAGTACTTC	CASSRDSLAYEQYF
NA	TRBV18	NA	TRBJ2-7	TGTGCCAGCTCACCAGGGACTTACACCTACGAGCAGTACTTC	CASSPGTYTYEQYF
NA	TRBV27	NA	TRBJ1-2	TGTGCCAGCAGTTTAGGCCAAGGTGGCTATGGCTACACCTTC	CASSLGQGGYGYTF
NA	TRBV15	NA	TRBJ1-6	TGTGCCACCAGCAGAGACAGCTCCTATAATTCACCCCTCCACTTT	CATSRDSSYNSPLHF
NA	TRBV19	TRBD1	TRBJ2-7	TGTGCCAGTAGTGGCCGACAGGGATTCTACGAGCAGTACTTC	CASSGRQGFYEQYF
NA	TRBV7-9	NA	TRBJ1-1	TGTGCCAGCAGCGGGGGGACTGAAGCTTTCTTT	CASSGGTEAFF
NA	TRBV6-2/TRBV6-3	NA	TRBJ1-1	TGTGCCAGCAGCCGTAGGGTCTGGGACACTGAAGCTTTCTTT	CASSRRVWDTEAFF
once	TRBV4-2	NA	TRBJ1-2	TGTGCCAGCAGCCAAGATGTAAGCAGCTATGGCTACACCTTC	CASSQDVSSYGYTF
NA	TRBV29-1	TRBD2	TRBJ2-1	TGCAGCGCCGGGGGTGCGGGAGGATTCAACAATGAGCAGTTCTTC	CSAGGAGGFNNEQFF
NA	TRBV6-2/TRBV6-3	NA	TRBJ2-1	TGTGCCAGCAGTATCGCCGGGACTCTCTACAATGAGCAGTTCTTC	CASSIAGTLYNEQFF
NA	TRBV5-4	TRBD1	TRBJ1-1	TGTGCCAGCAGCTTCGGACAGGGAAACACTGAAGCTTTCTTT	CASSFGQGNTEAFF
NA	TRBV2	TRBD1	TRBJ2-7	TGTGCCAGTAACCGGGACAGTAACTCCTACGAGCAGTACTTC	CASNRDSNSYEQYF